Below, 17 T cell receptor beta chains from the same sample are listed, as sequenced in a study of blood T cell repertoires in COVID-19 (dated by TCRdb to the early 2020s). Library preparation employed the immunoSEQ multiplex PCR assay. Held by TCRdb, this immuneACCESS table contains in-frame sequences only and omits some clones. Under half of the omission traces to an unresolved V gene where checked; the cause of the rest is unknown. This sample has about 360,000 clones in its table, and more than 75% of those were observed once. Jointly, the top ten make up more than 0.95% of the sample. Sequencing input: peripheral blood. The receptors originated from a human donor with acute or convalescent COVID-19. The donor label of this sample is uncertain.

The chain employs TRBV28 and TRBJ1-6; weak D call: TRBD1 (5 bases). V lost 5 bases, J lost 6 bases, and 14 bases lay in between. The germline gives CDR1 MDHEN, CDR2 SYDVKM. There are 15 residues in the CDR3. In DNA, the CDR3 is TGTGCCAGCAGTCTTACCGGGACTGGTAATTCACCCCTCCACTTT. Protein product: CASSLTGTGNSPLHF.

This chain connects TRBV29-1 to TRBJ2-5, with 12 bases lining up with TRBD1. This CDR3 comprises 14 residues. The germline V gene encodes CDR1 SQVTM and CDR2 ANQGSEA. Trimming removed 6 bases from V and 4 bases from J; junction bases left unmatched: 6. CDR3 amino acids: CSVGTGGGGETQYF. DNA of the CDR3: TGCAGCGTCGGGACAGGGGGCGGCGGAGAGACCCAGTACTTC.

The chain is built from TRBV11-2 and TRBJ2-7; perhaps TRBD2 as D (6 bases). The CDR3 consists of 15 residues. Germline V gene sequence: CDR1 SGHAT, CDR2 FQNNGV. V gave up 5 bases and J gave up 0 bases, with 14 bases separating them. The CDR3 DNA reads TGTGCCAGCAGCCTGGGACTCCAGAGCTCCTACGAGCAGTACTTC. Amino acid sequence: CASSLGLQSSYEQYF.

This rearrangement joins TRBV7-2 to TRBJ1-4; D possibly corresponds to TRBD1 (6 bases). The germline V gene has CDR1 SGHTA and CDR2 FQGNSA. V was cut by 6 bases and J by 8 bases, with 13 bases left in between. The CDR3 has 13 residues. CDR3 sequence reads: CASRGAGREKLFF. The CDR3 coding sequence is TGTGCCAGCAGGGGGGCCGGTCGGGAAAAACTGTTTTTT.

The J gene is TRBJ1-4, the V gene TRBV7-9, with TRBD1 as a possible D gene (5 bases). CDR1 and CDR2 (germline): SEHNR, FQNEAQ (reference sequence). The CDR3 totals 15 residues. The V and J ends lost 2 bases and 4 bases respectively, with 11 bases between them. The CDR3 DNA reads as TGTGCCAGCAGCTTAAAGGTCGGGGGTAATGAAAAACTGTTTTTT. It encodes CASSLKVGGNEKLFF. Based on the CDR3 plus reference TRBV7-9 and TRBJ1-4, the full variable domain is DTGVSQNPRHKITKRGQNVTFRCDPISEHNRLYWYRQTLGQGPEFLTYFQNEAQLEKSRLLSDRFSAERPKGSFSTLEIQRTEQGDSAMYLCASSLKVGGNEKLFFGSGTQLSVL.

This sequence joins TRBV2 and TRBJ1-6; D remains unclear. CDR3 size: 16 residues. Germline CDR1 SNHLY, CDR2 FYNNEI. V lost 4 bases to trimming and J lost 7 bases, with 17 bases between them. CDR3 protein: CASSVSLRPSNSPLHF. DNA for the CDR3: TGTGCCAGCAGTGTCTCGCTACGCCCTAGCAATTCACCCCTCCACTTT.

V is TRBV5-1 and J is TRBJ1-1; D possibly corresponds to TRBD1 (6 bases). CDR1 SGHRS and CDR2 YFSETQ come from the germline V gene. V was trimmed by 2 bases and J by 7 bases, leaving 15 bases between them. This CDR3 region has 14 residues. The chain's CDR3 is CASSFLGAEGEAFF. In DNA, the CDR3 is TGCGCCAGCAGCTTCCTGGGGGCTGAGGGTGAAGCTTTCTTT.

This clone was seen a few times. J is TRBJ1-2 and V is TRBV12-3 or TRBV12-4, with D hard to call. V shed 5 bases and J shed 4 bases, with 8 bases lying between them. This CDR3 comprises 12 residues. This CDR3 reads CASSPSGYGYTF. The CDR3 bases are TGTGCCAGCAGTCCTTCGGGCTATGGCTACACCTTC.

This chain links TRBV13 with TRBJ1-3; a weak D match, TRBD1 (5 bases). Looked up from germline, CDR1 is PRHDT and CDR2 is FYEKMQ (reference sequence). This CDR3 spans 17 amino acids. Trimming took off 2 bases at V and 0 bases at J, with 14 bases between the two ends. In nucleotides, the CDR3 is TGTGCCAGCAGCTTATGGGCAGGGTCAGACTCTGGAAACACCATATATTTT. Translation: CASSLWAGSDSGNTIYF.

The chain couples TRBV11-2 to TRBJ2-1; TRBD1 matches 9 bases. With V trimmed by 4 bases and J by 9 bases, 4 bases remained unmatched. CDR3 size: 13 residues. Germline V gene data show CDR1 as SGHAT and CDR2 as FQNNGV. The CDR3 DNA reads TGTGCCAGCAGCTCGCGGACAGGGGTTGAGCAGTTCTTC. Translation gives CASSSRTGVEQFF.

The chain recombines TRBV28 with TRBJ1-5; D gene ambiguous. Germline V lookup: CDR1 MDHEN, CDR2 SYDVKM. The CDR3 is 14 amino acids. V shed 6 bases and J shed 2 bases, with 11 bases lying between them. The CDR3 sequence: CASSLEVRNQPQHF. Here the CDR3 DNA reads TGTGCCAGCAGCTTGGAGGTTCGCAATCAGCCCCAGCATTTT.

V is TRBV4-1 and J is TRBJ2-7; TRBD1 aligns across 9 bases. Germline trimming cut 1 base from V and 4 bases from J; bases unmatched to any gene: 8. Germline lookup yields CDR1 MGHRA and CDR2 YSYEKL. The CDR3 sequence is 16 residues long. CDR3 region: CASSQAPGQGVYEQYF. The CDR3 coding sequence is TGCGCCAGCAGCCAAGCCCCGGGACAGGGCGTGTACGAGCAGTACTTC.

This chain connects TRBV27 to TRBJ2-2, with D perhaps matching TRBD2 (5 bases). Germline V gene lookup returns CDR1 MNHEY and CDR2 SMNVEV (reference sequence). This CDR3 contains 15 residues. Trimming removed 2 bases at V and 8 bases at J, with 15 bases between. CDR3 loop: CASSLVPLLGGELFF. CDR3 bases: TGTGCCAGCAGTTTAGTACCGCTACTAGGGGGGGAGCTGTTTTTT.

This rearrangement joins TRBV5-1 to TRBJ2-5; D is possibly TRBD2 (6 bases). Germline values: CDR1 SGHRS, CDR2 YFSETQ. This CDR3 spans 13 amino acids. V was trimmed by 7 bases and J by 3 bases, leaving 13 bases between them. CDR3 region: CASSMGLEETQYF. As DNA, the CDR3 is TGCGCCAGCTCGATGGGACTCGAAGAGACCCAGTACTTC.

This chain joins TRBV25-1 and TRBJ2-3, with D perhaps matching TRBD2 (5 bases). Between the trimmed V and J ends, which lost 10 bases and 0 bases, there was a span of 17 bases. Germline loops: CDR1 MGHDK, CDR2 SYGVNS. CDR3 length: 15 amino acids. The CDR3 loop reads CATNEGLGSTDTQYF. CDR3 DNA: TGTGCCACCAACGAGGGTCTGGGCAGCACAGATACGCAGTATTTT.

The chain carries TRBV2 and TRBJ2-5; D perhaps matches TRBD2 (6 bases). V lost 6 bases to trimming and J lost 2 bases, with 10 bases between them. Germline V CDR1 and CDR2: SNHLY, FYNNEI. CDR3 length equals 13 residues. The CDR3 sequence is CASRVAVQETQYF. CDR3 DNA sequence: TGTGCCAGCAGGGTAGCGGTTCAAGAGACCCAGTACTTC.

This clone was picked up one time. The V and J genes are TRBV28 and TRBJ1-2, with D possibly TRBD1 on 5 matching bases. Germline V gene data show CDR1 as MDHEN and CDR2 as SYDVKM. Trimming pared 7 bases from V and 5 bases from J, leaving 20 bases between. This CDR3 has 15 residues. CDR3 residues: CASNDLTAKGYGYTF. CDR3 nucleotides: TGTGCCAGCAACGACCTGACAGCAAAGGGTTATGGCTACACCTTC.